This T cell receptor (beta chain) was found in a study of blood T cell repertoires in COVID-19. Turning to the study itself: Samples came from the United States, Italy and Spain, spanning acute and convalescent COVID-19. PBMCs, B-cell-depleted T cells, or T cells were the source of the cDNA or gDNA that made up the material.

Measured with immunoSEQ multiplex PCR; TCRdb has only the in-frame clones, and not every one. The sample lists roughly 130,000 clones, roughly 88% occurring once. Between the trimmed V and J ends, which lost 2 bases and 6 bases, there was a span of 10 bases. The germline V gene has CDR1 LNHNV and CDR2 YYDKDF (reference sequence). CDR3 size: 13 residues. This TCR came from a man in his sixties with active or convalescent COVID-19. The chain is built from TRBV15 and TRBJ1-1; TRBD1 might be the D (5 bases). Sequencing used peripheral blood. The CDR3 DNA reads TGTGCCACCAGCAGACAGGGTCTAGCTGAAGCTTTCTTT. This encodes CATSRQGLAEAFF. Together with reference TRBV15 and TRBJ1-1, the CDR3 gives the full variable domain: DAMVIQNPRYQVTQFGKPVTLSCSQTLNHNVMYWYQQKSSQAPKLLFHYYDKDFNNEADTPDNFQSRRPNTSFCFLDIRSPGLGDTAMYLCATSRQGLAEAFFGQGTRLTVV.